The 7 T cell receptor beta chains listed next were all sequenced from one sample in a study of T cell responses to AZD1222 COVID-19 vaccine. Data came from immunoSEQ multiplex PCR; TCRdb stores just in-frame clones and leaves some out. The sample carries 93,000 or so clones, around 90% recorded once. The source material was peripheral blood, sampled on day 0 of AZD1222 vaccination. Every receptor here comes from an adult in good health.

J is TRBJ2-3 and V is TRBV7-3, with TRBD2 matching over 10 bases. Looked up from germline, CDR1 is SGHTA and CDR2 is FQGTGA. V lost 3 bases, J lost 4 bases, and 1 base stayed unmatched. The CDR3 is 14 residues long. CDR3 sequence (DNA): TGTGCCAGCAGCTTCGGGACTAGCGCAGATACGCAGTATTTT. As protein: CASSFGTSADTQYF. Based on the CDR3 plus reference TRBV7-3 and TRBJ2-3, the full variable domain is GAGVSQTPSNKVTEKGKYVELRCDPISGHTALYWYRQSLGQGPEFLIYFQGTGAADDSGLPNDRFFAVRPEGSVSTLKIQRTERGDSAVYLCASSFGTSADTQYFGPGTRLTVL.

There are a few counts of this clone. V and J are TRBV18 and TRBJ2-7; D may be TRBD1 or TRBD2 (5 bases each). The germline V gene encodes CDR1 KGHSH and CDR2 LQKENI. The CDR3 extends over 15 amino acids. Trimming cost V 5 bases and J 0 bases, with 14 bases left between them. CDR3 bases: TGTGCCAGCTCAGAGGGGCGGATCAGCTCCTACGAGCAGTACTTC. Amino acids: CASSEGRISSYEQYF.

This clone was counted a single time. The chain uses TRBV27 and TRBJ1-2, with TRBD1 matching over 8 bases. The CDR3 sequence is 12 residues long. J was trimmed by 8 bases and V by 6 bases; bases with no gene match: 5. CDR1 and CDR2 (germline): MNHEY, SMNVEV (reference sequence). The CDR3 is CASRGTGGGYTF. The CDR3 DNA is TGTGCCAGCAGGGGGACAGGAGGCGGCTACACCTTC.

The chain employs TRBV4-2 and TRBJ2-7, with TRBD2 identical over 11 bases. CDR1 is LGHNA and CDR2 is YNFKEQ in the germline V gene. CDR3 length: 15 amino acids. V was pared by 1 base and J by 3 bases, with 2 bases of the junction left unmatched. As DNA, the CDR3 is TGTGCCAGCAGCCAAGGGACTAGCGGGCTCTACGAGCAGTACTTC. This gives the protein CASSQGTSGLYEQYF.

The chain combines TRBV6-1 with TRBJ1-6; D gene unclear. Deletions cut 3 bases from V and 7 bases from J, with 7 bases between. This CDR3 spans 13 amino acids. Germline V lookup: CDR1 MNHNS, CDR2 SASEGT. The CDR3 sequence: CASSEAGNSPLHF. In nucleotides, the CDR3 is TGTGCCAGCAGTGAGGCAGGCAATTCACCCCTCCACTTT.

This clone was detected only once. The rearrangement joins TRBV7-8 to TRBJ1-1; unclear D gene. The CDR3 runs to 13 residues. The V end lost 1 base, the J end lost 3 bases, and 6 bases lay between the germline ends. The V gene's germline CDR1 is SGHVS and CDR2 FQNEAQ. The CDR3 spells CASSLDRDTEAFF. DNA of the CDR3: TGTGCCAGCAGCTTAGATAGGGACACTGAAGCTTTCTTT.

The chain has TRBV28 and TRBJ1-2; D is undetermined. This CDR3 has 14 residues. Germline V gene lookup returns CDR1 MDHEN and CDR2 SYDVKM. V lost 1 base and J lost 4, with 10 bases in between. This chain's CDR3 is CASSLSGLFYGYTF. The CDR3 nucleotides read TGTGCCAGCAGTTTATCAGGACTGTTCTATGGCTACACCTTC.